The entry that follows covers one T cell receptor beta chain sequence. The antigen is undetermined. Since a much larger clone is just one base distant, this may be a read error. This sample is part of a study of identical twins. One entry per CDR3 protein results from TCRdb running MiXCR on the 5' RACE reads. The repertoire has around 1.7 million distinct CDR3 sequences, around 29% of them found once; the top ten carry 0.25% to 0.3%. Study observations and caveats: Alpha sequences out of frame and shared by twins had excess low generation probability. While abundant cord blood beta clonotypes carried fewer insertions, memory repertoires showed no such pattern. Twins' surplus sharing was weaker for beta out-of-frame sequences. Modelling approaches yielded underestimates of out-of-frame TCR alpha sharing between monozygotic twins.

The origin of this receptor is a newborn girl in good health. Source material: cord blood.

The CDR3 here is CSVVDRGSYGYTF. The CDR3 DNA is TGCAGCGTTGTGGACAGGGGGAGCTATGGCTACACCTTC. The chain combines TRBV29-1 with TRBJ1-2, with 10 nucleotides matching TRBD1. There are 13 residues in the CDR3. Germline lookup yields CDR1 SQVTM and CDR2 ANQGSEA. V dropped 4 bases and J dropped 4; count of bases not matched to a gene: 3.